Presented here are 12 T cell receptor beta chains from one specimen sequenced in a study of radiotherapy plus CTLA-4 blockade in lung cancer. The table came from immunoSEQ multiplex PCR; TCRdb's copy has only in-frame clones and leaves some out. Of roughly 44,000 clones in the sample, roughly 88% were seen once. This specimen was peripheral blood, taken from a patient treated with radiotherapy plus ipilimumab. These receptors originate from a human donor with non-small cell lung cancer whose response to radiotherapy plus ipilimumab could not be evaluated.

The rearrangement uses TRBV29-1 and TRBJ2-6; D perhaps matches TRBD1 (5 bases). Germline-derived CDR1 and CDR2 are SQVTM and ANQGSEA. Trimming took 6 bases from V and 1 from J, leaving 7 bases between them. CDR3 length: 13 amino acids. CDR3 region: CSVQGSGANVLTF. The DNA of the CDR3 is TGCAGCGTGCAGGGATCTGGGGCCAACGTCCTGACTTTC.

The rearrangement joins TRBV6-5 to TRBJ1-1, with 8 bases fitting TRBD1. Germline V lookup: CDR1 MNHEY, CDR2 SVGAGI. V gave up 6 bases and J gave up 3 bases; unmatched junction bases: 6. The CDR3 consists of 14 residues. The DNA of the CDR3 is TGTGCCAGCAGACACGACAGGGGATACACTGAAGCTTTCTTT. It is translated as CASRHDRGYTEAFF.

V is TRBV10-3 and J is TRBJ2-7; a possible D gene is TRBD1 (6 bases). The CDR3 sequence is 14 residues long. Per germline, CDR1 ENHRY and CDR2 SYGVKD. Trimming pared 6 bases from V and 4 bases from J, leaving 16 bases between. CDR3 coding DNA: TGTGCCATCAGACCCGCGGACAGAGTTTACGAGCAGTACTTC. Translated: CAIRPADRVYEQYF.

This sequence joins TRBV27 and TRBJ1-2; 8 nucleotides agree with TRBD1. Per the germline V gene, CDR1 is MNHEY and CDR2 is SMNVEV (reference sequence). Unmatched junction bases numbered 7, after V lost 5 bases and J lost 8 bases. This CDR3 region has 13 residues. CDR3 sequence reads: CASSPAGGEGYTF. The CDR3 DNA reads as TGTGCCAGCAGTCCGGCAGGGGGCGAGGGCTACACCTTC.

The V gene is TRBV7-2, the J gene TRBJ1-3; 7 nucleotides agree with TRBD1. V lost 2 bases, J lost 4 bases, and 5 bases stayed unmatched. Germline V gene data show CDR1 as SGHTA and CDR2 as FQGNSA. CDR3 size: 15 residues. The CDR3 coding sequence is TGTGCCAGCAGCTTAATCCAGGGGGGAGGAAACACCATATATTTT. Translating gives CASSLIQGGGNTIYF.

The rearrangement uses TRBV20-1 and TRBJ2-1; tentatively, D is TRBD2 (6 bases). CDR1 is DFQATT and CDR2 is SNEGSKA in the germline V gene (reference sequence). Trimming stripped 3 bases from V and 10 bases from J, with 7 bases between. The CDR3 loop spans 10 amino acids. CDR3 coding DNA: TGCAGTGCTAGGGCGGGGGAGCAGTTCTTC. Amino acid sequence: CSARAGEQFF.

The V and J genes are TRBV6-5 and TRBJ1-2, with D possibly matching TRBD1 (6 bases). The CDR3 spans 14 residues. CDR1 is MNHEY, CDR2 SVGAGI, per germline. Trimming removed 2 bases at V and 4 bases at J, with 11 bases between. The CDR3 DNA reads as TGTGCCAGCAGTTACGCGGGGGGCCTCTATGGCTACACCTTC. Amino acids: CASSYAGGLYGYTF.

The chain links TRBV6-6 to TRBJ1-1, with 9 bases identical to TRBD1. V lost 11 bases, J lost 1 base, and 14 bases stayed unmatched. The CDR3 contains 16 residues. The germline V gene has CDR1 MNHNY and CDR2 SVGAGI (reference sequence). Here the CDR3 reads CAGGPGQGEANTEAFF. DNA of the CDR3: TGTGCCGGAGGACCGGGACAGGGAGAGGCGAACACTGAAGCTTTCTTT.

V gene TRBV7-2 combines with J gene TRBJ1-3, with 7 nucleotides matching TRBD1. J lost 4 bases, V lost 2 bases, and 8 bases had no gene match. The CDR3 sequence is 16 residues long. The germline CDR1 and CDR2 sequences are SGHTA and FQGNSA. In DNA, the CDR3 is TGTGCCAGCAGCTTATGGAGGGGGCAAGGAGGAAACACCATATATTTT. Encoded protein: CASSLWRGQGGNTIYF.

The CDR3 region is CASSLAGQGGYGYTF. CDR3 DNA sequence: TGTGCCAGCAGCTTGGCCGGGCAGGGAGGCTATGGCTACACCTTC. V usage is TRBV5-4 and J usage is TRBJ1-2; possible D gene TRBD1, 5 bases. Germline V lookup: CDR1 SGHNT, CDR2 YYREEE (reference sequence). Trimming pared 0 bases from V and 4 bases from J, leaving 13 bases between. The CDR3 spans 15 residues.

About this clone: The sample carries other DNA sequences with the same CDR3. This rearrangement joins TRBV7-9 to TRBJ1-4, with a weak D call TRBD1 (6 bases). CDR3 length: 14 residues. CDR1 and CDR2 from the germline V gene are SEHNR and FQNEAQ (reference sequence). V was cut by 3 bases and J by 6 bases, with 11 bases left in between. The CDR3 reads CASSLGHIDEKLFF. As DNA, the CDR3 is TGTGCCAGCAGCTTGGGACACATTGATGAAAAACTGTTTTTT.

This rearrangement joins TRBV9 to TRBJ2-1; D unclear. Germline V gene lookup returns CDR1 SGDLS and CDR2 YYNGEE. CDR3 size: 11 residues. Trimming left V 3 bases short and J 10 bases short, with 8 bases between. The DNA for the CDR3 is TGTGCCAGCAGCGCCTACGAAGAGCAGTTCTTC. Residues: CASSAYEEQFF.